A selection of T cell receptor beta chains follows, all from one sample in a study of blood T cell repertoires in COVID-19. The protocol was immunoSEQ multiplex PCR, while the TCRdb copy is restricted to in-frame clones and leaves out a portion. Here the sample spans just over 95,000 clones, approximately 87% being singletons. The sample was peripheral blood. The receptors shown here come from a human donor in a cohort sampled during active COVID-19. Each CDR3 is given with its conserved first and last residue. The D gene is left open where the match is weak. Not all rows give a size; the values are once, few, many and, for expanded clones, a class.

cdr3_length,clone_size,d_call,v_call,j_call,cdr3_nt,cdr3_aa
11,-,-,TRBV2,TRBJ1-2,TGTGCCAGCAGTGAAGTCCTTGGCTACACCTTC,CASSEVLGYTF
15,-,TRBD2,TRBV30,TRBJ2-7,TGTGCTCACGGACTAGCGGGAGGCTCCCCTACGACGCAGTACTTC,CAHGLAGGSPTTQYF
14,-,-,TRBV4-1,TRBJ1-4,TGCGCCAGCAGCCAAGGGACAGCTAATGAAAAACTGTTTTTT,CASSQGTANEKLFF
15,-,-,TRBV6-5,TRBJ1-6,TGTGCCAGCAGTTACTCCAAGGGGCTCTATTCACCCCTCCACTTT,CASSYSKGLYSPLHF
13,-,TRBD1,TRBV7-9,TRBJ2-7,TGTGCCAGCAGCTTAGGCAGGGGGCAAGAGCAGTACTTC,CASSLGRGQEQYF
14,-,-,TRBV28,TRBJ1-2,TGTGCCAGCAGCCTAATTCCCAGGGGAGAAGGCTACACCTTC,CASSLIPRGEGYTF
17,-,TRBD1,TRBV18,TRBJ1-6,TGTGCCAGCTCCCCTCCAGGGGGATCCCTGTATAATTCACCCCTCCACTTT,CASSPPGGSLYNSPLHF
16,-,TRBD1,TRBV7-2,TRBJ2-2,TGTGCCAGCAGCCGCTGGACAGGAGCGAACACCGGGGAGCTGTTTTTT,CASSRWTGANTGELFF
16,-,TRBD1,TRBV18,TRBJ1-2,TGTGCCAGCTCGCCTATGGGACAGGGGGTGATCTATGGCTACACCTTC,CASSPMGQGVIYGYTF
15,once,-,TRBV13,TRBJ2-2,TGTGCCAGCAGCTTAGAGGGAGTATTATCCGGGGAGCTGTTTTTT,CASSLEGVLSGELFF
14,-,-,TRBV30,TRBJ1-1,TGTGCCTGGAGTGATGAGGGATGGACCACTGAAGCTTTCTTT,CAWSDEGWTTEAFF
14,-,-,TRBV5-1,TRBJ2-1,TGCGCCAGCAGCTTGGGTGACTATTACAATGAGCAGTTCTTC,CASSLGDYYNEQFF
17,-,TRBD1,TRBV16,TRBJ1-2,TGTGCCAGCAGCCAAGAACAATTAGGACAGGGTATTTTTGGCTACACCTTC,CASSQEQLGQGIFGYTF
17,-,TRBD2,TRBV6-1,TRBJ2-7,TGTGCCAGCAGTGAAGGCGAACTAGCGGGGGGCTACTACGAGCAGTACTTC,CASSEGELAGGYYEQYF
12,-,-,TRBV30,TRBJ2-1,TGTGCCTGGAGTGAGTCCAGCAATGAGCAGTTCTTC,CAWSESSNEQFF
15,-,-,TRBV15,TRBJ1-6,TGTGCCACCAGCAGGGCAACAGGGAATAATTCACCCCTCCACTTT,CATSRATGNNSPLHF
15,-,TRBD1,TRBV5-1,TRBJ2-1,TGCGCCAGCAGCCCAGGGACAGGGATCCTTCTTGAGCAGTTCTTC,CASSPGTGILLEQFF
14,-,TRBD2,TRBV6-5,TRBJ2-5,TGTGCCAGCAGTCCCCCGGGACTAGCAGAGACCCAGTACTTC,CASSPPGLAETQYF
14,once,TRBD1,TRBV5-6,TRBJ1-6,TGTGCCAGCAGCCCCAGGGGGGTCGGGTCACCCCTCCACTTT,CASSPRGVGSPLHF
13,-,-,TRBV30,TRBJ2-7,TGTGCCTGGACCAGGGGCAGGACCTCGGGGCAGTACTTC,CAWTRGRTSGQYF
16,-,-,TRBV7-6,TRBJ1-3,TGTGCCAGTGGGGCCCGTACCGGCCTCTCTGGAAACACCATATATTTT,CASGARTGLSGNTIYF
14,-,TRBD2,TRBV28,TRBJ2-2,TGTGCCAGCACCAGGGGACTAGCGGGCGGGGAGCTGTTTTTT,CASTRGLAGGELFF
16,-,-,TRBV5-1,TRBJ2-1,TGCGCCAGCAGCTTGGCGGTGCTAGGTGGCTACAATGAGCAGTTCTTC,CASSLAVLGGYNEQFF
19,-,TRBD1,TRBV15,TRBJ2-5,TGTGCCACCAGCAGAGATCGACGGACAGGGTTCCCCTTAGGAGAGACCCAGTACTTC,CATSRDRRTGFPLGETQYF
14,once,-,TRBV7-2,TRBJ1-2,TGTGCCAGCAGCATCCCCATGCGGAACTATGGCTACACCTTC,CASSIPMRNYGYTF
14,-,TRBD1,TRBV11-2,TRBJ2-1,TGTGCCAGCAGCCCCGGACAGGGAGACAATGAGCAGTTCTTC,CASSPGQGDNEQFF
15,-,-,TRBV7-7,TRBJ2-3,TGTGCTAGCAGCTTAGGAGGGTCAACCACAGATACGCAGTATTTT,CASSLGGSTTDTQYF
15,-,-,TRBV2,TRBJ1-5,TGTGCCAGCAGTGATAGGACATCCCCCAATCAGCCCCAGCATTTT,CASSDRTSPNQPQHF
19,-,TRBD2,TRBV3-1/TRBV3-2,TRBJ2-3,TGTGCCAGCAGCCAAGTGCCTAGCGGGGGGACCCCTGGCACAGATACGCAGTATTTT,CASSQVPSGGTPGTDTQYF
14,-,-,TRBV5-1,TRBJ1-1,TGCGCCAGCAGCGGCCCCGCCCGGGACACTGAAGCTTTCTTT,CASSGPARDTEAFF
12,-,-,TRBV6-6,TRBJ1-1,TGTGCCAGCAGTTACGGGGGGTCTGAAGCTTTCTTT,CASSYGGSEAFF
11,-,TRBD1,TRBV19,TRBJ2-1,TGTGCTTCGGGACAGTACAATGAGCAGTTCTTC,CASGQYNEQFF
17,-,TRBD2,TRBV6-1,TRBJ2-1,TGTGCCAGCAGTGAAGATCCTAGCGGGAGGGCTCGAAATGAGCAGTTCTTC,CASSEDPSGRARNEQFF
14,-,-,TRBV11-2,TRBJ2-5,TGTGCCAGCAGCTTCGGTTACTTACAAGAGACCCAGTACTTC,CASSFGYLQETQYF
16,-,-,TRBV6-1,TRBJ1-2,TGTGCCAGCAGTGACGTTGCTTACAGGGTAGGGGGTGGCTACACCTTC,CASSDVAYRVGGGYTF
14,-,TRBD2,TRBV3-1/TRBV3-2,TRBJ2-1,TGTGCCAGTACTAGCGGGATCACCTACAATGAGCAGTTCTTC,CASTSGITYNEQFF
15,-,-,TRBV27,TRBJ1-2,TGTGCCAGCAGTTTAGGGAGCGGGACTCGCTATGGCTACACCTTC,CASSLGSGTRYGYTF
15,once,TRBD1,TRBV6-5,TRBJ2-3,TGTGCCAGCAGTTACGGACAGGGGGCCTCAGATACGCAGTATTTT,CASSYGQGASDTQYF
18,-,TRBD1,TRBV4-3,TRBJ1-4,TGCGCCAGCAGCCAAGAGGCCCGGGGGGGACAGGGAACTGAAAAACTGTTTTTT,CASSQEARGGQGTEKLFF
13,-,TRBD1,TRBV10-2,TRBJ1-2,TGCGCCAGCGGGGGACAGGGGGTAGTTGGCTACACCTTC,CASGGQGVVGYTF
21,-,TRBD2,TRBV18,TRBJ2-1,TGTGCCAGCTCACCGTTCCTCCTAGCGGGGGGAGACCTTAGCTCCTACAATGAGCAGTTCTTC,CASSPFLLAGGDLSSYNEQFF
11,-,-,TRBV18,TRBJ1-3,TGTGCCAGCTCACCTGATAGCACCATATATTTT,CASSPDSTIYF
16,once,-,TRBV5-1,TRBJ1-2,TGCGCCAGCAGCTTGGGAGTTTTGGAGGGCAGCTATGGCTACACCTTC,CASSLGVLEGSYGYTF
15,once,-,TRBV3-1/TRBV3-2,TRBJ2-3,TGTGCCAGCAGCCAAGTCCTTTCTAGCACAGATACGCAGTATTTT,CASSQVLSSTDTQYF
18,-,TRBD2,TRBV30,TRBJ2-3,TGTGCCTCAAGGGCTAGCGGGTTCATCGGGGGTCACACAGATACGCAGTATTTT,CASRASGFIGGHTDTQYF
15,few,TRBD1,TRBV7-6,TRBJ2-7,TGTGCCAGCAGCTTATCCCTGGGACAGGGGTACGAGCAGTACTTC,CASSLSLGQGYEQYF
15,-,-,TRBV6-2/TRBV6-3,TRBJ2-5,TGTGCCAGCAGTTACTCTGGTGGGAGCCGAGAGACCCAGTACTTC,CASSYSGGSRETQYF
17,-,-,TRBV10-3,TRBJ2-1,TGTGCCATCAGTGAGGGATTTATAGCTCCAATCTACAATGAGCAGTTCTTC,CAISEGFIAPIYNEQFF
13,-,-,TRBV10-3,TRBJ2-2,TGTGCCATCAGTGACCAGGGCGCGGGGGAGCTGTTTTTT,CAISDQGAGELFF
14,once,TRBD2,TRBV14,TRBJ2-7,TGTGCCAGCAGCCTAGCGGGAGCGGTAAACGAGCAGTACTTC,CASSLAGAVNEQYF
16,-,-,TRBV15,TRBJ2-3,TGTGCCACCAGCTCAAACCTAGTCCCGGACACAGATACGCAGTATTTT,CATSSNLVPDTDTQYF
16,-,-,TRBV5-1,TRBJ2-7,TGCGCCAGCAGCTTATATGTCGGGACGGAGGGTGAGGAGCAGTACTTC,CASSLYVGTEGEEQYF
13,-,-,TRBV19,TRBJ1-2,TGTGCCAGTAGTAGGAGGGGAGCGGATGGCTACACCTTC,CASSRRGADGYTF
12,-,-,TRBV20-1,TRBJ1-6,TGCAGTGCTAGTGGGGCTAATTCACCCCTCCACTTT,CSASGANSPLHF
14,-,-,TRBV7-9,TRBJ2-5,TGTGCCAGCAGCCCAGGATGGGGAGGAGAGACCCAGTACTTC,CASSPGWGGETQYF
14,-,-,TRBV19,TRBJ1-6,TGTGCCAGTAGTATTGCAGGGAATAATTCACCCCTCCACTTT,CASSIAGNNSPLHF
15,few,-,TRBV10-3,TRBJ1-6,TGTGCCATCAGTGACCCCCAAAAGGGGATTTCACCCCTCCACTTT,CAISDPQKGISPLHF
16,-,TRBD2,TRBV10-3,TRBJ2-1,TGTGCCATCAGTGAGCCGGGACTAGCGTCGTACAATGAGCAGTTCTTC,CAISEPGLASYNEQFF
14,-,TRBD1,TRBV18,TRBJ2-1,TGTGCCAGCTCACCGGGACAGGGGTCCGATGAGCAGTTCTTC,CASSPGQGSDEQFF